These 20 T cell receptor beta chains share one sample of origin, sequenced in a study of blood T cell repertoires in COVID-19. Some clones are missing from TCRdb's copy, which holds only in-frame ones; the method was immunoSEQ multiplex PCR. The sample has 200,000 to 250,000 clones, 84% seen once. Material for sequencing was peripheral blood. Receptors originate from a woman older than 75 with COVID-19, enrolled during active disease.

This chain connects TRBV28 to TRBJ2-5; D is ambiguous. CDR1 is MDHEN, CDR2 SYDVKM, per germline. The V gene lost 4 bases and the J gene lost 4 bases, with 16 bases spanning the gap. This CDR3 region has 15 residues. The CDR3 here is CASSSLTATSETQYF. CDR3 bases: TGTGCCAGCAGTTCCCTTACCGCTACCTCAGAGACCCAGTACTTC.

The CDR3 coding sequence is TGTGCCAGCAGTTTGGAAGGGACAGGGGCCACAGAAAAACTGTTTTTT. It yields the protein CASSLEGTGATEKLFF. The chain joins TRBV28 to TRBJ1-4; 10 nucleotides agree with TRBD1. The J segment lost 8 bases and the V segment lost 3 bases, leaving 9 bases of the junction unmatched. CDR3 length: 16 residues. Germline V gene data show CDR1 as MDHEN and CDR2 as SYDVKM.

The V gene is TRBV24-1, the J gene TRBJ1-2; 8 positions agree with TRBD1. This CDR3 region has 13 residues. V dropped 2 bases and J dropped 7; count of bases not matched to a gene: 2. Germline loops: CDR1 KGHDR, CDR2 SFDVKD. The CDR3 reads CATSDWTGSGYTF. The CDR3 DNA is TGTGCCACCAGTGATTGGACAGGGAGTGGCTACACCTTC.

The chain recombines TRBV15 with TRBJ1-6; 8 bases match TRBD1. Germline CDR1 LNHNV, CDR2 YYDKDF (reference sequence). This CDR3 contains 14 residues. The V gene end was trimmed by 6 bases and the J gene end by 9 bases; junction bases not matched to a gene: 7. CDR3 DNA sequence: TGTGCCACCAGGACCGGACAGGGAGCTTCACCCCTCCACTTT. Its translation is CATRTGQGASPLHF.

This clone has a handful of counts. The rearrangement joins TRBV2 to TRBJ2-7; tentative D call: TRBD1 (6 bases). V was pared by 0 bases and J by 2 bases, with 11 bases between. This CDR3 spans 15 amino acids. CDR1 is SNHLY, CDR2 FYNNEI, per germline. In DNA, the CDR3 is TGTGCCAGCAGTGAAGCTTCGGCAGGGGCCTACGAGCAGTACGTC. Encoded protein: CASSEASAGAYEQYV.

V gene TRBV28 combines with J gene TRBJ2-6, with 9 bases that match TRBD1. V was clipped by 3 bases and J by 0 bases; unmatched bases: 3. In germline, CDR1 is MDHEN, CDR2 SYDVKM. This CDR3 has 17 amino acids. The CDR3 here is CASSLNRGPSGANVLTF. CDR3 nucleotide sequence: TGTGCCAGCAGTTTGAACAGGGGGCCCTCTGGGGCCAACGTCCTGACTTTC.

The chain joins TRBV5-4 to TRBJ1-1; D is possibly TRBD1 (6 bases). Germline values: CDR1 SGHNT, CDR2 YYREEE (reference sequence). The length of the CDR3 is 13 residues. Trimming took 4 bases from V and 1 from J, leaving 8 bases between them. CDR3 sequence (DNA): TGTGCCAGCAGCCCCAGGGGGAACACTGAAGCTTTCTTT. As protein: CASSPRGNTEAFF.

This chain joins TRBV12-3 or TRBV12-4 and TRBJ2-1; D is perhaps TRBD2 (6 bases). V was clipped by 5 bases and J by 14 bases, with 16 bases between them. CDR3 length: 12 amino acids. CDR3 loop: CASSPSGGRKFF. In DNA form, the CDR3 reads TGTGCCAGCAGTCCTTCTGGAGGGCGCAAGTTCTTC.

The chain recombines TRBV2 with TRBJ2-5; 8 bases match TRBD1. V gave up 7 bases and J gave up 2 bases; unmatched junction bases: 0. The germline V gene has CDR1 SNHLY and CDR2 FYNNEI. The CDR3 is made up of 12 amino acids. The CDR3 DNA is TGTGCCAGCAACAGGGGGCAAGAGACCCAGTACTTC. Translation gives CASNRGQETQYF.

The rearrangement uses TRBV2 and TRBJ1-1, with D possibly TRBD1 on 5 matching bases. Germline lookup yields CDR1 SNHLY and CDR2 FYNNEI. The length of the CDR3 is 13 residues. V shed 3 bases and J shed 5 bases, with 10 bases lying between them. As DNA, the CDR3 is TGTGCCAGCAGTGAGGAGAAGGGGACTGAAGCTTTCTTT. It translates to CASSEEKGTEAFF.

The rearrangement links TRBV4-2 to TRBJ2-5, with 10 bases aligning to TRBD2. After removal of 4 bases from V and 2 bases from J, the junction contained 7 bases not matched to a gene. Germline CDR1 is LGHNA and CDR2 is YNFKEQ. The CDR3 has 16 residues. The CDR3 loop reads CASSLIERGGQETQYF. The CDR3 coding sequence is TGTGCCAGCAGCCTTATCGAGCGGGGGGGACAAGAGACCCAGTACTTC.

This rearrangement joins TRBV5-1 to TRBJ2-1, with TRBD2 matching over 7 bases. The CDR3 has 14 residues. Germline trimming cut 8 bases from V and 0 bases from J; bases unmatched to any gene: 5. Germline V lookup: CDR1 SGHRS, CDR2 YFSETQ. The CDR3 nucleotides read TGCGCCAGTGAGCGGGGAGACTCCTACAATGAGCAGTTCTTC. Its protein product is CASERGDSYNEQFF.

Details on this clone: At the DNA level, this CDR3 is encoded by other sequences in the same sample as well. The chain joins TRBV29-1 to TRBJ2-3, with 9 bases aligning to TRBD2. V lost 6 bases and J lost 1; bases outside the gene matches: 5. Germline V CDR1 and CDR2: SQVTM, ANQGSEA. The CDR3 runs 14 residues. In nucleotides, the CDR3 is TGCAGCGTAGATGCTAGCGGGGGCACAGATACGCAGTATTTT. This translates into CSVDASGGTDTQYF.

The J gene is TRBJ2-5, the V gene TRBV2, with D tentatively TRBD1 (6 bases). The CDR3 is 14 residues long. V lost 3 bases to trimming and J lost 0 bases, with 8 bases between them. CDR1 and CDR2 (germline): SNHLY, FYNNEI. The CDR3 here is CASSENRDQETQYF. The CDR3 bases are TGTGCCAGCAGTGAGAACAGGGACCAAGAGACCCAGTACTTC.

Comment on this clone: At one boundary the junction diverges from the germline segment, which might be a read error. V usage is TRBV6-5 and J usage is TRBJ2-7; 7 nucleotides align to TRBD1. The CDR3 contains 14 residues. Looked up from germline, CDR1 is MNHEY and CDR2 is SVGAGI. The CDR3 region is CASSYSARGSNRHF. Here the CDR3 DNA reads TGTGCCAGCAGTTACTCGGCCAGGGGGAGCAACCGGCACTTC.

This clone appeared a few times. The chain recombines TRBV18 with TRBJ1-2, with 10 bases identical to TRBD1. Germline V lookup: CDR1 KGHSH, CDR2 LQKENI. J was trimmed by 8 bases and V by 3 bases; bases with no gene match: 9. CDR3 length equals 15 residues. CDR3 protein: CASSPSTGGAEGYTF. CDR3 in DNA: TGTGCCAGCTCACCGTCGACAGGGGGCGCGGAAGGCTACACCTTC.

Only a few counts were recorded for this clone. The chain couples TRBV7-9 to TRBJ1-5, with 8 bases fitting TRBD1. The CDR3 extends over 14 amino acids. The J segment lost 5 bases and the V segment lost 5 bases, leaving 5 bases of the junction unmatched. Germline V gene lookup returns CDR1 SEHNR and CDR2 FQNEAQ (reference sequence). CDR3 in amino acids: CASSGQGWDQPQHF. Here the CDR3 DNA reads TGTGCCAGCAGCGGACAGGGCTGGGATCAGCCCCAGCATTTT.

This sequence joins TRBV20-1 and TRBJ2-1; weak D call: TRBD2 (5 bases). Germline CDR1 is DFQATT and CDR2 is SNEGSKA (reference sequence). The CDR3 length is 11 residues. The CDR3 DNA reads as TGCACGCTGACTACCGACAATGAGCAGTTCTTC. Its translation is CTLTTDNEQFF.

V usage is TRBV3-1 (or the pseudogene TRBV3-2) and J usage is TRBJ1-5; 10 positions agree with TRBD1. V dropped 4 bases and J dropped 5; count of bases not matched to a gene: 5. The CDR3 runs to 15 residues. The germline V gene has CDR1 LGHDT and CDR2 YNNKEL (reference sequence). CDR3 protein: CASSRTGTGDQPQHF. CDR3 coding DNA: TGTGCCAGCAGCCGAACCGGGACAGGGGATCAGCCCCAGCATTTT.

The chain couples TRBV7-2 to TRBJ1-4; 7 bases align to TRBD1. The CDR3 consists of 14 residues. V was pared by 3 bases and J by 8 bases, with 6 bases of the junction left unmatched. Germline-derived CDR1 and CDR2 are SGHTA and FQGNSA. The CDR3 is CASSFPTGREKLFF. The CDR3 region has the DNA TGTGCCAGCAGCTTTCCGACAGGGCGGGAAAAACTGTTTTTT. The full variable domain, completed using reference TRBV7-2 and TRBJ1-4, is GAGVSQSPSNKVTEKGKDVELRCDPISGHTALYWYRQSLGQGLEFLIYFQGNSAPDKSGLPSDRFSAERTGGSVSTLTIQRTQQEDSAVYLCASSFPTGREKLFFGSGTQLSVL.